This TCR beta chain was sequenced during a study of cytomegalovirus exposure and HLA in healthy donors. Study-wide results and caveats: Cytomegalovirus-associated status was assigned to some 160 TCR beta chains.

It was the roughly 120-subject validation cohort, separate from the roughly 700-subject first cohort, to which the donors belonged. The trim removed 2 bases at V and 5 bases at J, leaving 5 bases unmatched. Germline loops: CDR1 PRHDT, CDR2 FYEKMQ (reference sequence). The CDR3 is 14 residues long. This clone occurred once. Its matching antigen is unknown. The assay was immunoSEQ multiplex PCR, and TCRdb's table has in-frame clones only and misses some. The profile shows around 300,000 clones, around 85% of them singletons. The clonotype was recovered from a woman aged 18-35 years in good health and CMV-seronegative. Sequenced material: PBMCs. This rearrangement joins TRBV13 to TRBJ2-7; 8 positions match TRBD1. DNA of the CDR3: TGTGCCAGCAGCTTATGGACAGGGTTTGACGAGCAGTACTTC. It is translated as CASSLWTGFDEQYF.